Below, 28 T cell receptor beta chains from the same sample are listed, as sequenced in a study of blood T cell repertoires in COVID-19. Sequencing used immunoSEQ multiplex PCR; TCRdb keeps in-frame clones, though not all of them. The sample lists roughly 250,000 clones; around 82% were seen once. The sequencing sample was made of peripheral blood. The receptors derive from a woman between 65 and 79 years old with acute or convalescent COVID-19.

The V gene is TRBV6-2 or TRBV6-3, the J gene TRBJ2-3; D possibly corresponds to TRBD1 (5 bases). The CDR3 consists of 14 residues. CDR1 and CDR2 (germline): MNHEY, SVGEGT. Between the trimmed V and J ends, which lost 7 bases and 0 bases, there was a span of 11 bases. CDR3 in DNA: TGTGCCAGCACCCCCCAGGGCAGCACAGATACGCAGTATTTT. It specifies CASTPQGSTDTQYF.

The V gene is TRBV11-2, the J gene TRBJ2-3, with a tentative D call TRBD2 (5 bases). The CDR3 sequence is 15 residues long. V lost 5 bases and J lost 1, with 13 bases in between. CDR1 is SGHAT, CDR2 FQNNGV, per germline. The CDR3 sequence is CASSPGWVGTDTQYF. The DNA of the CDR3 is TGTGCCAGCAGCCCGGGGTGGGTCGGCACAGATACGCAGTATTTT.

The gene calls are TRBV7-2 and TRBJ1-4; 9 bases fit TRBD1. The V gene end was trimmed by 3 bases and the J gene end by 12 bases; junction bases not matched to a gene: 5. The CDR3 has 13 residues. Germline V gene data show CDR1 as SGHTA and CDR2 as FQGNSA. DNA of the CDR3: TGTGCCAGCAGCTTGTCGACAGGGGGGGAACTGTTTTTT. This gives the protein CASSLSTGGELFF.

There are a few counts of this clone. The rearrangement joins TRBV29-1 to TRBJ1-1; no reliable D call. The CDR3 is 11 amino acids. Trimming cost V 3 bases and J 2 bases, with 4 bases left between them. Germline V CDR1 and CDR2: SQVTM, ANQGSEA. CDR3 bases: TGCAGCGTTGACAGTAACACTGAAGCTTTCTTT. Residues: CSVDSNTEAFF.

This clone has just a few counts. This chain connects TRBV7-8 to TRBJ2-1, with 9 bases aligning to TRBD2. Germline CDR1 is SGHVS and CDR2 is FQNEAQ. V lost 2 bases to trimming and J lost 6 bases; unmatched junction nucleotides: 5. This CDR3 has 15 amino acids. This CDR3 is CASSLMRGGVNEQFF. CDR3 coding DNA: TGTGCCAGCAGCTTAATGCGCGGGGGGGTCAATGAGCAGTTCTTC.

The V gene is TRBV27, the J gene TRBJ1-1; possibly TRBD1 for D (5 bases). There are 13 residues in the CDR3. V was pared by 7 bases and J by 4 bases, with 13 bases between. Germline values: CDR1 MNHEY, CDR2 SMNVEV (reference sequence). The CDR3 spells CASTLRGGTEAFF. The DNA for the CDR3 is TGTGCCAGCACACTTAGGGGCGGCACTGAAGCTTTCTTT.

V is TRBV6-5 and J is TRBJ1-1; D remains unclear. In germline, CDR1 is MNHEY, CDR2 SVGAGI. The V end was cut by 6 bases, the J end by 4 bases, with 18 bases between. The CDR3 has 15 residues. The CDR3 reads CASRTRAGFSTEAFF. CDR3 DNA sequence: TGTGCCAGCAGAACTAGGGCTGGGTTCAGCACTGAAGCTTTCTTT.

This rearrangement joins TRBV10-1 to TRBJ1-2; D gene ambiguous. CDR1 is WNHNN and CDR2 is SYGVQD in the germline V gene (reference sequence). V was cut by 2 bases and J by 8 bases, with 18 bases left in between. The CDR3 is made up of 15 amino acids. DNA of the CDR3: TGCGCCAGCAGTGAGGGTTACGTACCAGAGGAAGGCTACACCTTC. Its protein is CASSEGYVPEEGYTF.

The chain couples TRBV6-6 to TRBJ1-6, with a tentative D call TRBD1 (6 bases). The V gene's germline CDR1 is MNHNY and CDR2 SVGAGI (reference sequence). The CDR3 consists of 14 residues. The germline V and J ends were trimmed by 0 bases and 9 bases, with 9 bases remaining between them. CDR3 in amino acids: CASSYSDSSSPLHF. The CDR3 nucleotides read TGTGCCAGCAGTTACTCGGACAGTAGTTCACCCCTCCACTTT.

A note on this clone: One end of the junction is discordant with germline, which a read error may explain. J is TRBJ1-4 and V is TRBV6-5, with 9 bases lining up with TRBD1. This CDR3 is 11 amino acids long. Germline V lookup: CDR1 MNHEY, CDR2 SVGAGI. Here the CDR3 reads CASSPPGQGHF. The CDR3 DNA sequence: TGTGCCAGCAGTCCCCCGGGACAGGGCCACTTT.

This chain joins TRBV5-1 and TRBJ2-5, with 11 bases aligning to TRBD1. The length of the CDR3 is 17 residues. The germline CDR1 and CDR2 sequences are SGHRS and YFSETQ. The J segment lost 2 bases and the V segment lost 4 bases, leaving 10 bases of the junction unmatched. DNA of the CDR3: TGCGCCAGCAGCCCGGGACAGGGGGGGTTTAGACAAGAGACCCAGTACTTC. Translating it yields CASSPGQGGFRQETQYF. The whole variable domain, remainder taken from reference TRBV5-1 and TRBJ2-5, is KAGVTQTPRYLIKTRGQQVTLSCSPISGHRSVSWYQQTPGQGLQFLFEYFSETQRNKGNFPGRFSGRQFSNSRSEMNVSTLELGDSALYLCASSPGQGGFRQETQYFGPGTRLLVL.

The V call is TRBV27, the J call TRBJ1-5; TRBD1 is a possible D gene (6 bases). Germline values: CDR1 MNHEY, CDR2 SMNVEV (reference sequence). V was trimmed by 5 bases and J by 3 bases, leaving 17 bases between them. This CDR3 region has 16 residues. CDR3 protein: CASSLQGGPFNQPQHF. The CDR3 nucleotides read TGTGCCAGCAGTCTACAAGGGGGACCCTTCAATCAGCCCCAGCATTTT.

In its sample, this clone was seen once. The gene calls are TRBV7-2 and TRBJ1-6; the match to TRBD1 covers 8 bases. In germline, CDR1 is SGHTA, CDR2 FQGNSA. Trimming took 1 base from V and 3 from J; bases not matched to a gene: 5. The CDR3 covers 17 residues. The CDR3 nucleotides are TGTGCCAGCAGCTTAGAGCGGACAGGGTACTATAATTCACCCCTCCACTTT. It codes for CASSLERTGYYNSPLHF.

This chain connects TRBV20-1 to TRBJ1-2; 8 bases fit TRBD1. In germline, CDR1 is DFQATT, CDR2 SNEGSKA (reference sequence). With 7 bases clipped from V and 6 bases from J, the junction kept 4 bases outside the gene matches. This CDR3 is built from 11 residues. In nucleotides, the CDR3 is TGCAGTGTATCAGGGGGCGATGGCTACACCTTC. It is translated as CSVSGGDGYTF.

V gene TRBV10-1 combines with J gene TRBJ1-4; D ambiguous. The V and J ends lost 6 bases and 2 bases respectively, with 7 bases between them. The CDR3 contains 13 residues. The germline V gene encodes CDR1 WNHNN and CDR2 SYGVQD (reference sequence). The CDR3 DNA is TGCGCCAGCAGCTTCTCTACTAATGAAAAACTGTTTTTT. Its translation: CASSFSTNEKLFF.

V usage is TRBV7-2 and J usage is TRBJ1-1; D unresolved. V lost 1 base, J lost 4 bases, and 7 bases lay in between. CDR3 length: 13 amino acids. Looked up from germline, CDR1 is SGHTA and CDR2 is FQGNSA. CDR3 residues: CASSLVAPTEAFF. CDR3 in DNA: TGTGCCAGCAGCTTAGTGGCCCCCACTGAAGCTTTCTTT.

The rearrangement uses TRBV10-3 and TRBJ2-3, with a possible D match to TRBD2 (6 bases). Germline V gives CDR1 ENHRY, CDR2 SYGVKD. With 2 bases removed from V and 0 bases from J, the gap between germline ends came to 9 bases. The CDR3 loop spans 15 amino acids. The CDR3 here is CAISEGRGSTDTQYF. The CDR3, as DNA: TGTGCCATCAGTGAGGGGCGGGGAAGCACAGATACGCAGTATTTT.

The rearrangement uses TRBV19 and TRBJ1-5; TRBD1 might be the D (6 bases). There are 17 residues in the CDR3. Germline V gene sequence: CDR1 LNHDA, CDR2 SQIVND (reference sequence). V lost 7 bases and J 2 bases, leaving 21 bases between the germline ends. The CDR3 sequence is CASKGDKIVLGNQPQHF. CDR3 sequence (DNA): TGTGCCAGTAAAGGGGACAAGATAGTCCTCGGCAATCAGCCCCAGCATTTT.

The gene calls are TRBV7-8 and TRBJ1-1; unclear D gene. Trimming removed 2 bases from V and 1 base from J, with 11 bases in between. The CDR3 length is 15 residues. The V gene's germline CDR1 is SGHVS and CDR2 FQNEAQ. CDR3 nucleotide sequence: TGTGCCAGCAGCTTACCAGGCTCGAAGAACACTGAAGCTTTCTTT. Encoded protein: CASSLPGSKNTEAFF. The entire variable domain, with the rest obtained from reference TRBV7-8 and TRBJ1-1, is as follows: GAGVSQSPRYKVAKRGQDVALRCDPISGHVSLFWYQQALGQGPEFLTYFQNEAQLDKSGLPSDRFFAERPEGSVSTLKIQRTQQEDSAVYLCASSLPGSKNTEAFFGQGTRLTVV.

This sequence joins TRBV2 and TRBJ2-5; 9 bases agree with TRBD2. This CDR3 is built from 14 residues. V was clipped by 3 bases and J by 9 bases; unmatched bases: 8. Germline CDR1 SNHLY, CDR2 FYNNEI. The CDR3 reads CASSDSGGILSQYF. The CDR3 coding sequence is TGTGCCAGCAGTGATAGCGGGGGCATCTTGTCCCAGTACTTC. The complete variable domain, with remaining parts taken from reference TRBV2 and TRBJ2-5, reads EPEVTQTPSHQVTQMGQEVILRCVPISNHLYFYWYRQILGQKVEFLVSFYNNEISEKSEIFDDQFSVERPDGSNFTLKIRSTKLEDSAMYFCASSDSGGILSQYFGPGTRLLVL.

This clone is a singleton in its sample. The rearrangement joins TRBV18 to TRBJ2-1, with D possibly TRBD2 on 6 matching bases. Trimming removed 3 bases at V and 3 bases at J, with 15 bases between. CDR1 KGHSH and CDR2 LQKENI come from the germline V gene. The CDR3 length is 16 residues. The DNA of the CDR3 is TGTGCCAGCTCACCTCGGGACTTGGCCCTCTACAATGAGCAGTTCTTC. Translated: CASSPRDLALYNEQFF.

The chain is built from TRBV7-2 and TRBJ2-7; 9 positions match TRBD1. This CDR3 has 16 amino acids. CDR1 and CDR2 (germline): SGHTA, FQGNSA. With V trimmed by 1 base and J by 0 bases, 4 bases remained unmatched. The DNA of the CDR3 is TGTGCCAGCAGCTTAGTGGGGACAGGGAGCTCCTACGAGCAGTACTTC. Protein sequence: CASSLVGTGSSYEQYF.

V usage is TRBV27 and J usage is TRBJ1-2; TRBD1 agrees at 7 bases. CDR1 and CDR2 (germline): MNHEY, SMNVEV (reference sequence). CDR3 length: 16 amino acids. J lost 4 bases, V lost 0 bases, and 8 bases had no gene match. Here the CDR3 DNA reads TGTGCCAGCAGTTTATCGGTATCAGGGGGTTCCTATGGCTACACCTTC. It encodes CASSLSVSGGSYGYTF.

The rearrangement links TRBV5-6 to TRBJ1-4; no firm D call. Germline values: CDR1 SGHDT, CDR2 YYEEEE. This CDR3 comprises 15 residues. V dropped 4 bases and J dropped 2 bases, with 12 bases sitting between them. This chain's CDR3 is CASSIPGVTNEKLFF. CDR3 nucleotides: TGTGCCAGCAGCATTCCCGGGGTGACTAATGAAAAACTGTTTTTT.

V gene TRBV5-4 combines with J gene TRBJ1-3; D gene unclear. CDR1 and CDR2 (germline): SGHNT, YYREEE (reference sequence). CDR3 length equals 13 residues. The V and J ends lost 0 bases and 4 bases respectively, with 5 bases between them. The CDR3 reads CASSLGRGNTIYF. In DNA, the CDR3 is TGTGCCAGCAGCTTGGGCAGGGGAAACACCATATATTTT.

The rearrangement joins TRBV24-1 to TRBJ1-5, with D maybe TRBD1 (6 bases). V was cut by 9 bases and J by 3 bases, with 11 bases left in between. CDR1 KGHDR and CDR2 SFDVKD come from the germline V gene. CDR3 length: 13 amino acids. The CDR3 region is CATQGSLNQPQHF. DNA of the CDR3: TGTGCCACCCAGGGGTCACTCAATCAGCCCCAGCATTTT.

The chain combines TRBV5-1 with TRBJ2-1; 7 nucleotides match TRBD1. The ends lost 0 bases at V and 7 bases at J; junction bases unmatched: 7. The CDR3 runs 15 residues. CDR1 is SGHRS, CDR2 YFSETQ, per germline. CDR3: CASSLEGRGQNEQFF. The CDR3, as DNA: TGCGCCAGCAGCTTGGAAGGTAGGGGGCAGAATGAGCAGTTCTTC.

CDR3 bases: TGCGCCAGCAGCCAAGTTGCCGGGACAGGGCTCTATGGCTACACCTTC. It translates to CASSQVAGTGLYGYTF. The V call is TRBV4-1, the J call TRBJ1-2, with TRBD1 identical over 9 bases. This CDR3 comprises 16 residues. After removal of 1 base from V and 4 bases from J, the junction contained 7 bases not matched to a gene. Per the germline V gene, CDR1 is MGHRA and CDR2 is YSYEKL.